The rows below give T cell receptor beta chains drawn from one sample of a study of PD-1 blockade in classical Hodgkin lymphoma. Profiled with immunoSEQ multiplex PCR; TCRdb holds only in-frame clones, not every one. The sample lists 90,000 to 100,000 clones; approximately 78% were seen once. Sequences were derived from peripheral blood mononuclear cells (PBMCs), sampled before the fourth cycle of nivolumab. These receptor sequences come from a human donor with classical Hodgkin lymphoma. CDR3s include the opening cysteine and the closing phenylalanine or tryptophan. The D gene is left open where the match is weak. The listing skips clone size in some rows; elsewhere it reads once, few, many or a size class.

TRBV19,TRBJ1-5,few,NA,TGTGCCAGTAGTAAGGAGAGGCGCAATCAGCCCCAGCATTTT,CASSKERRNQPQHF
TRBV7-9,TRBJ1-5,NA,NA,TGTGCCAGCAGCTTAGCGGGGGATCAGCCCCAGCATTTT,CASSLAGDQPQHF
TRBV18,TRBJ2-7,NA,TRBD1,TGTGCCAGCTCACCCGGACAGGGGGCTGAGCAGTACTTC,CASSPGQGAEQYF
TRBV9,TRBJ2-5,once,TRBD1,TGTGCCAGCAGCGCTTCCGGGACAGGGATGTGGGAGACCCAGTACTTC,CASSASGTGMWETQYF
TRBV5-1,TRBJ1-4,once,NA,TGCGCCAGCAGACCCGACAGTGAGAGCCTCAATGAAAAACTGTTTTTT,CASRPDSESLNEKLFF
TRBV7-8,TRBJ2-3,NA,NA,TGTGCCAGCAGCGGAAGTGGTGGGACTTTGCAGTATTTT,CASSGSGGTLQYF
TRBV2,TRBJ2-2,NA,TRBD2,TGTGCCAGCAGTATGGGACTACCAACCGGGGAGCTGTTTTTT,CASSMGLPTGELFF
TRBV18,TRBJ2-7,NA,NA,TGTGCCAGCTCATTGACAGGCTCCTACGAGCAGTACTTC,CASSLTGSYEQYF
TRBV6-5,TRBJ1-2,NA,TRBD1,TGTGCCAGCAGTCCCGGACAGGGCCATGGCTACACCTTC,CASSPGQGHGYTF
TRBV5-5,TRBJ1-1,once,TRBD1,TGTGCCAGCAGCTTGGAGACAGGGGTCACTGAAGCTTTCTTT,CASSLETGVTEAFF
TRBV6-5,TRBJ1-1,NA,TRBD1,TGTGCCAGCAGGTCTTCCGGGACAGACTACACTGAAGCTTTCTTT,CASRSSGTDYTEAFF
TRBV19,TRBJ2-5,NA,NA,TGTGCCAGTAGCGACAGAGCCATCGGGACCCAGTACTTC,CASSDRAIGTQYF
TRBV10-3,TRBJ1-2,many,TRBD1,TGTGCCACCCACGCGGGGACAGGGGGCTTTGGCTACACCTTC,CATHAGTGGFGYTF
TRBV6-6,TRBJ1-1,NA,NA,TGTGCCAGTCAGGGCCTAAGGCTCACTGAAGCTTTCTTT,CASQGLRLTEAFF
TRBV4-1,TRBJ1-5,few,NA,TGCGCCAGCAGCCAAGAAATGGGCCTCAATCAGCCCCAGCATTTT,CASSQEMGLNQPQHF
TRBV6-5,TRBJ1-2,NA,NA,TGTGCCAGCAGTTACTCAGGGGCGGTCTATGGCTACACCTTC,CASSYSGAVYGYTF
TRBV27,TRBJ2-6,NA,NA,TGTGCCAGCAGTCACCAGAGCTCTGGGGCCAACGTCCTGACTTTC,CASSHQSSGANVLTF
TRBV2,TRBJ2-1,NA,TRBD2,TGTGCCAGCAGTGAAAGGGGGGCGCGGGGGGCCCTCCTTCACAATGAGCAGTTCTTC,CASSERGARGALLHNEQFF
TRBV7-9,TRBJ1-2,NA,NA,TGTGCCAGCAGTCTTCGCCGGGGATCTCTTTTAGATGGCTACACCTTC,CASSLRRGSLLDGYTF
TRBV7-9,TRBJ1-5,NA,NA,TGTGCCAGCAGCTCGGCGGGAGGCCCCCATCAGCCCCAGCATTTT,CASSSAGGPHQPQHF
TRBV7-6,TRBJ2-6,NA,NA,TGTGCCAGCAGCTTAGCCGGGGCCAACGTCCTGACTTTC,CASSLAGANVLTF
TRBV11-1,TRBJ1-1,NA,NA,TGTGCCAGCAGCCTTGGACAGAACACTGAAGCTTTCTTT,CASSLGQNTEAFF
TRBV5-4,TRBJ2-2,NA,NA,TGTGCCAGCAGCTTGGGGTTACCCGGGGAGCTGTTTTTT,CASSLGLPGELFF
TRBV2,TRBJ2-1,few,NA,TGTGCCAGCAGTGAAGGGGACCTGAACAATGAGCAGTTCTTC,CASSEGDLNNEQFF